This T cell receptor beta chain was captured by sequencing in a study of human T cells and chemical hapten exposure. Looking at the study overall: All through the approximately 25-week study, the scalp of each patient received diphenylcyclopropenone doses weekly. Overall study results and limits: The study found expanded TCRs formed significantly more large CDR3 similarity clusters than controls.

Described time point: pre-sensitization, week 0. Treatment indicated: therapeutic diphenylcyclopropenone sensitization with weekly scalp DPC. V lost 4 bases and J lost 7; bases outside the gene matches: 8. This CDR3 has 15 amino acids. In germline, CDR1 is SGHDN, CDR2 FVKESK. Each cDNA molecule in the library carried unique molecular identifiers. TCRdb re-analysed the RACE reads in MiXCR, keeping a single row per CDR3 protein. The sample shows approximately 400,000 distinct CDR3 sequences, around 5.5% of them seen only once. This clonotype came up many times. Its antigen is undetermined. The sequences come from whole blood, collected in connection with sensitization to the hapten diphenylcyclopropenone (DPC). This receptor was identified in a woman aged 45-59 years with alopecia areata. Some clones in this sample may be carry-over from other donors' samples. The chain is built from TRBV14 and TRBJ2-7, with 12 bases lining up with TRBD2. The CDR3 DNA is TGTGCCAGCAGCCCGAGACTAGCGGGAGCAGATGAGCAGTACTTC. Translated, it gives CASSPRLAGADEQYF.